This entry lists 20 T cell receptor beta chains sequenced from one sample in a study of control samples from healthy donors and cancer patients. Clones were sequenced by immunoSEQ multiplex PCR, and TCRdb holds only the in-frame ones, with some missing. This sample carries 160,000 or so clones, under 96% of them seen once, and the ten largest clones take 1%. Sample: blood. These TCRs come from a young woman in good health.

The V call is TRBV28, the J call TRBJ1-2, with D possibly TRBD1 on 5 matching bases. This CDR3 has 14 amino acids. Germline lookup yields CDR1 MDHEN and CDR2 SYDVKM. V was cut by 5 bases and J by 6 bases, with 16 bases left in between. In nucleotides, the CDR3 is TGTGCCAGCAGTCCTAGGTGGGGGTTACATGGCTACACCTTC. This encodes CASSPRWGLHGYTF.

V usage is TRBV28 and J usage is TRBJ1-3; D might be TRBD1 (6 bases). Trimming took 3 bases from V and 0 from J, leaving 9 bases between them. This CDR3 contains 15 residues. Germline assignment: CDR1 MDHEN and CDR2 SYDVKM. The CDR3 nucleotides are TGTGCCAGCAGTTTTGACAGGAGCTCTGGAAACACCATATATTTT. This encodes CASSFDRSSGNTIYF.

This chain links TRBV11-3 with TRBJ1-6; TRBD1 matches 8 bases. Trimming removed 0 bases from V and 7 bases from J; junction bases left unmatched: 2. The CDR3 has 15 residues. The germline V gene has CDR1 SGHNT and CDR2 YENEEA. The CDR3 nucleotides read TGTGCCAGCAGCTTAGAGACAGGGGACAATTCACCCCTCCACTTT. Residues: CASSLETGDNSPLHF.

In DNA, the CDR3 is TGTGCCACCAGTGAGGCGGGTGAAGCTTTCTTT. This gives the protein CATSEAGEAFF. J is TRBJ1-1 and V is TRBV24-1; D not certain. Trimming removed 4 bases at V and 7 bases at J, with 6 bases between. The CDR3 is 11 residues long. The germline CDR1 and CDR2 sequences are KGHDR and SFDVKD.

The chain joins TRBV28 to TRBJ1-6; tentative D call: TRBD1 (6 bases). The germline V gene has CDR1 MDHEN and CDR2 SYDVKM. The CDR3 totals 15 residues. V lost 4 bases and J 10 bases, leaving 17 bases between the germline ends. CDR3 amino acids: CASSSETGPGSPLHF. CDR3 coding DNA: TGTGCCAGCAGTTCGGAGACAGGCCCGGGGTCACCCCTCCACTTT.

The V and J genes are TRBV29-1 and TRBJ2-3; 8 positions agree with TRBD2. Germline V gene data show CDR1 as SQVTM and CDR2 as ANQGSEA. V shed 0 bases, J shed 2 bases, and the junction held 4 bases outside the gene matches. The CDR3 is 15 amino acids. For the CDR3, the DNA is TGCAGCGTTGAAGATGAGCGGGAGACCACAGATACGCAGTATTTT. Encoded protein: CSVEDERETTDTQYF.

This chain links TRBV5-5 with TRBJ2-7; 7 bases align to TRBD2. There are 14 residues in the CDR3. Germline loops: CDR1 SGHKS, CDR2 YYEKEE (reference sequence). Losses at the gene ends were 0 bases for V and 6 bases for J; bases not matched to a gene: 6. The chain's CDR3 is CASSLAGGRSEQYF. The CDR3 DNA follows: TGTGCCAGCAGCTTGGCCGGGGGGAGATCCGAGCAGTACTTC.

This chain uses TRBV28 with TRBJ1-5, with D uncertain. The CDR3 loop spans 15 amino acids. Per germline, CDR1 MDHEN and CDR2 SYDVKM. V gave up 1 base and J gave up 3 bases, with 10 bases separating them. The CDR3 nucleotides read TGTGCCAGCAGTTTATCGGGAGGTTTCAATCAGCCCCAGCATTTT. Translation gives CASSLSGGFNQPQHF.

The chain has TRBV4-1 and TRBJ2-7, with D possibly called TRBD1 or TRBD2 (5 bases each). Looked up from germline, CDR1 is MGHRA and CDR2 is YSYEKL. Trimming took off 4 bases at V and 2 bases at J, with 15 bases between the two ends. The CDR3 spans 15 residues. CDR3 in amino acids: CASSLQVPGPYEQYF. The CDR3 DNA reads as TGCGCCAGCAGCCTCCAGGTTCCGGGGCCCTACGAGCAGTACTTC.

The CDR3 sequence is CASADLPNEKLFF. CDR3 nucleotides: TGTGCCAGTGCGGACTTACCTAATGAAAAACTGTTTTTT. This chain uses TRBV19 with TRBJ1-4; D is unresolved. Germline V lookup: CDR1 LNHDA, CDR2 SQIVND (reference sequence). The V end was cut by 8 bases, the J end by 3 bases, with 10 bases between. This CDR3 comprises 13 residues.

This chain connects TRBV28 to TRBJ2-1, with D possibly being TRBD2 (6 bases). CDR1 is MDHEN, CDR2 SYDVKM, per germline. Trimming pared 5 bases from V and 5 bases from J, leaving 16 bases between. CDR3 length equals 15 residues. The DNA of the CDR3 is TGTGCCAGCAGTCCCCGGGACTGGTGGCACAATGAGCAGTTCTTC. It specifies CASSPRDWWHNEQFF.

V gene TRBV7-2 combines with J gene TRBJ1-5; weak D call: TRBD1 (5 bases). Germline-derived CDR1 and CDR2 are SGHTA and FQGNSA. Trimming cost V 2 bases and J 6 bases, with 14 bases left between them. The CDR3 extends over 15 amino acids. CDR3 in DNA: TGTGCCAGCAGCTTACAGGGCCCAACGGGTCAGCCCCAGCATTTT. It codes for CASSLQGPTGQPQHF.

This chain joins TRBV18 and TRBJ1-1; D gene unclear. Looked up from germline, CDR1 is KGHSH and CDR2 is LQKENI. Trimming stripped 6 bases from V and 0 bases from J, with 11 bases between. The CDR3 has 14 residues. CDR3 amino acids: CASSQSRMNTEAFF. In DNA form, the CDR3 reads TGTGCCAGCTCTCAGTCGAGGATGAACACTGAAGCTTTCTTT.

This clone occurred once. Here the CDR3 reads CASSRPWEGMNTEAFF. The CDR3 DNA reads as TGTGCCAGCAGTCGCCCTTGGGAGGGAATGAACACTGAAGCTTTCTTT. The chain uses TRBV6-6 and TRBJ1-1; no firm D call. There are 16 residues in the CDR3. CDR1 MNHNY and CDR2 SVGAGI come from the germline V gene (reference sequence). V was trimmed by 5 bases and J by 0 bases, leaving 16 bases between them.

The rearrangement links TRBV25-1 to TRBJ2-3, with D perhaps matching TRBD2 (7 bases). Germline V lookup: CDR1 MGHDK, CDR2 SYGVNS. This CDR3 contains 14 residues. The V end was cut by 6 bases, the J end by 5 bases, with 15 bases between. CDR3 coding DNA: TGTGCCAGCAGCTCCCCCGGGGGGCTAGATACGCAGTATTTT. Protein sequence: CASSSPGGLDTQYF.

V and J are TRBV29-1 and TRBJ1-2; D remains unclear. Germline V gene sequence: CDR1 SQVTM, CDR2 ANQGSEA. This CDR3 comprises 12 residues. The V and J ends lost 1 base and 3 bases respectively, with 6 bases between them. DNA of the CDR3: TGCAGCGTTGAAGGTGGGGACTATGGCTACACCTTC. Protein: CSVEGGDYGYTF.

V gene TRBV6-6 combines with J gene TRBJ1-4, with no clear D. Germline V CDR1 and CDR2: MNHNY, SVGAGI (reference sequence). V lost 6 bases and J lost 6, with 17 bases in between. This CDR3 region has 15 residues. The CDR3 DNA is TGTGCCAGCAGCCTAAGCGGGGAGCTGGATGAAAAACTGTTTTTT. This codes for CASSLSGELDEKLFF.

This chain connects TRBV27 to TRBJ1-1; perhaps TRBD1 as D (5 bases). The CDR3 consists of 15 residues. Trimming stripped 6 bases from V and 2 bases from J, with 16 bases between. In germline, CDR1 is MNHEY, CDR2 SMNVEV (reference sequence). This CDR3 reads CASSEGQLLNTEAFF. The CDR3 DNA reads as TGTGCCAGCAGCGAGGGGCAGCTCCTTAACACTGAAGCTTTCTTT.

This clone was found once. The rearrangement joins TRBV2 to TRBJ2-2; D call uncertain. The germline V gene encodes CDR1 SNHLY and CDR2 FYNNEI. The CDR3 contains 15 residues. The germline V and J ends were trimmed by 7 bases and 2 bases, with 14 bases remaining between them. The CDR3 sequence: CASTRQPINTGELFF. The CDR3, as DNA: TGTGCCAGCACCAGGCAACCGATCAACACCGGGGAGCTGTTTTTT.

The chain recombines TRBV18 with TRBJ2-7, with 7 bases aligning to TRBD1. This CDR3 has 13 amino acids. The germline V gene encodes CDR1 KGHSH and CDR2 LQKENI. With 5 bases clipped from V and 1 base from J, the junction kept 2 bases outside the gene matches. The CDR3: CASSWDRSYEQYF. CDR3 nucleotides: TGTGCCAGCTCATGGGACAGATCCTACGAGCAGTACTTC.